The rows below give T cell receptor beta chains drawn from one sample of a study of cytomegalovirus exposure and HLA in healthy donors. Only in-frame clones appear in the TCRdb table, and some are missing; sequencing was by immunoSEQ multiplex PCR. The repertoire holds some 150,000 clones, with about three fifths as singletons. What was sequenced was PBMCs. These receptors originate from a woman in her 30s in good health and CMV-seropositive. Both conserved end residues are trimmed from each CDR3.

J gene,V gene,CDR3 protein
TRBJ1-5,TRBV5-1,ASSFSGKGDQPQH
TRBJ1-5,TRBV5-1,ASSPNPGGYSNQPQH
TRBJ2-3,TRBV30,AWSRGTTDTQY
TRBJ1-3,TRBV7-9,ASSSGQGASGNTIY
TRBJ2-5,TRBV4-1,ASSQDGTSGETQY
TRBJ1-6,TRBV7-3,ASSLDGRVHSPLH
TRBJ2-2,TRBV5-1,ASSPGYTGELF
NA,TRBV9,ASSSRLAGDSPYEQY
TRBJ1-2,TRBV27,ASRTGGTNYGYT
TRBJ1-2,TRBV28,ASSLPGVYGYT
TRBJ1-1,TRBV6-5,ATDRLGPRGTEAF
TRBJ2-2,TRBV11-3,ASSLATGVRTGELF
TRBJ2-5,TRBV29-1,SVDQGGETQY
TRBJ2-1,TRBV9,ASSKGQIYNEQF
TRBJ1-4,TRBV7-9,ASSPTGQNRNEKLF
TRBJ2-1,TRBV19,ASSHTVYNEQF
TRBJ2-1,TRBV30,AWGSTTGGRADEQF
TRBJ1-2,TRBV7-9,ASSLSQGMGGYT
TRBJ1-1,TRBV7-9,ASSGRQMNTEAF
TRBJ1-1,TRBV10-3,AISQPPARGYTEAF
TRBJ2-3,TRBV5-1,ASSSSTTGWLVRRAQY
TRBJ2-7,TRBV27,ASSSGLAGGHEQY
TRBJ1-2,TRBV10-1,ASSEFRAGHNF
TRBJ2-7,TRBV6-5,ASGRAGAHEQY
TRBJ2-2,TRBV28,ASSLTKGARGELF
TRBJ1-3,TRBV6-6,ATEGSGNTIY
TRBJ2-1,TRBV27,ASSLRGSRTHNEQF
TRBJ2-1,TRBV6-5,ASMSSGDYNEQF
TRBJ2-1,TRBV6-4,ASRPGQGVDEQF
TRBJ1-5,TRBV15,ATSREGAASNQPQH
TRBJ1-3,TRBV19,ATRQTHTQRRGNTIY
TRBJ2-2,TRBV6-5,ASTRDGELF
TRBJ1-2,TRBV4-1,ASSQDLFEGGYT
TRBJ1-2,TRBV14,ASSLDRIYGYT
TRBJ2-2,TRBV25-1,ASREGRTNTGELF
TRBJ1-1,TRBV5-1,ASSQLGSSGRGTEAF
TRBJ2-2,TRBV19,ASSISGTGELF
TRBJ1-1,TRBV6-5,ASSYVGGGEAF
TRBJ1-6,TRBV5-1,ASSTRDRGRSPLH
TRBJ1-6,TRBV2,ASSESRGVYSPLH
TRBJ1-2,TRBV29-1,SVVLGREGRGYT
TRBJ2-7,TRBV5-6,ASSSRDSLFEQY
TRBJ2-7,TRBV27,ASSLKSVTAHYSYEQY
TRBJ1-5,TRBV28,ASTLTRVSPGN
TRBJ1-6,TRBV4-1,ASSLYGDRPLH
TRBJ2-3,TRBV2,ASSEPRGGTDTQY
TRBJ1-1,TRBV11-2,ASSLPSAGNTEAF
TRBJ2-7,TRBV6-1,ASKYQGSEQY